This T cell receptor beta chain was identified in a study of vaccination effects on CD4 cells after COVID-19. This CDR3 is built from 20 residues. The V gene's germline CDR1 is SGHAT and CDR2 FQNNGV. V lost 0 bases, J lost 2 bases, and 15 bases stayed unmatched. Around day 10 of culture, CD4+ T cells were separated out. BNT162b2 vaccine or mRNA-1273 vaccine was given to participants in two doses. IL-2 medium took the place of half the medium on both days 3 and 7. For this clone: Its target is not known.

Assay used: immunoSEQ multiplex PCR; TCRdb lists only in-frame clones, some missing. The sample contains roughly 30,000 clones, roughly 81% of which appear only once. The sequence was collected from a human donor who received a COVID-19 vaccine. The sample here was CD4+ T cells from PBMCs cultured without peptide, taken after COVID-19 vaccination. This rearrangement joins TRBV11-2 to TRBJ2-3; 9 bases line up with TRBD2. The CDR3 reads CASSLDGFGLAGAYTDTQYF. The CDR3 coding sequence is TGTGCCAGCAGCTTAGATGGTTTTGGTTTAGCGGGAGCATACACAGATACGCAGTATTTT.